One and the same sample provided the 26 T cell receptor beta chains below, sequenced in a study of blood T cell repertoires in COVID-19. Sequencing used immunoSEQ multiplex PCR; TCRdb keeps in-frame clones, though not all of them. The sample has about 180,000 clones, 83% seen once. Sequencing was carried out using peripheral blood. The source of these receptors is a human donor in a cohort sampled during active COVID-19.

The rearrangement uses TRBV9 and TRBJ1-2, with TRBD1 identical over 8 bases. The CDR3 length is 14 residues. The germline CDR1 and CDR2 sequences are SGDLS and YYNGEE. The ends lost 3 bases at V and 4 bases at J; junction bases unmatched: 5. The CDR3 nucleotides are TGTGCCAGCAGCGAGACAGGGGTCTCCTATGGCTACACCTTC. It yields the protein CASSETGVSYGYTF. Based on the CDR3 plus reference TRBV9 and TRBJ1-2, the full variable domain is DSGVTQTPKHLITATGQRVTLRCSPRSGDLSVYWYQQSLDQGLQFLIQYYNGEERAKGNILERFSAQQFPDLHSELNLSSLELGDSALYFCASSETGVSYGYTFGSGTRLTVV.

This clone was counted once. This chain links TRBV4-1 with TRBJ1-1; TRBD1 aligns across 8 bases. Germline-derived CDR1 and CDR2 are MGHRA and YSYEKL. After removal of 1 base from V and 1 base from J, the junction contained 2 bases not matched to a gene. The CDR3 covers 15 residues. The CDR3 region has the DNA TGCGCCAGCAGCCAAGCTGGACAGGGGAACACTGAAGCTTTCTTT. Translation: CASSQAGQGNTEAFF.

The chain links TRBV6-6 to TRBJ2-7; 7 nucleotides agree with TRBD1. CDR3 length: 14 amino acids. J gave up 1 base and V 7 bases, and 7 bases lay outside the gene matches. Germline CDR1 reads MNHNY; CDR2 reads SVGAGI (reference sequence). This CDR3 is CASIGTEGSYEQYF. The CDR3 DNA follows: TGTGCCAGCATAGGGACAGAGGGGTCCTACGAGCAGTACTTC.

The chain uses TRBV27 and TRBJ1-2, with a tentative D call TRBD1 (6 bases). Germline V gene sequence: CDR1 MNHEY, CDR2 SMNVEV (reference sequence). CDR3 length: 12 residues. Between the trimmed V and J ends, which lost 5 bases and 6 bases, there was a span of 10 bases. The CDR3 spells CASSPPGDGYTF. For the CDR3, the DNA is TGTGCCAGCAGTCCCCCAGGGGATGGCTACACCTTC.

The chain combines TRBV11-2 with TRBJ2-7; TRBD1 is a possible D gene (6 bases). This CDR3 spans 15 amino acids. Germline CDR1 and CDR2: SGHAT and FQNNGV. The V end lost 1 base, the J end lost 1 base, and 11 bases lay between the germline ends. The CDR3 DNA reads TGTGCCAGCAGCTTAGGGGCAGGGGCGTCCTACGAGCAGTACTTC. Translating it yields CASSLGAGASYEQYF.

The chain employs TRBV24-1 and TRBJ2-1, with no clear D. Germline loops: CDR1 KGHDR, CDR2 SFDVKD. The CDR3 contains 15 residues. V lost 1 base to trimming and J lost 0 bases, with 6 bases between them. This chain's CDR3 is CATSDFTASYNEQFF. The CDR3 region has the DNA TGTGCCACCAGTGATTTTACAGCCTCCTACAATGAGCAGTTCTTC.

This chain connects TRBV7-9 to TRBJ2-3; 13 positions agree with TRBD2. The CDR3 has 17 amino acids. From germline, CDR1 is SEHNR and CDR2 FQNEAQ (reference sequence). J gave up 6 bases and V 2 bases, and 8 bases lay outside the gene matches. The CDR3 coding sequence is TGTGCCAGCAGCTTAAGAGGGGGACTAGCGGGGAGCGATACGCAGTATTTT. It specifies CASSLRGGLAGSDTQYF.

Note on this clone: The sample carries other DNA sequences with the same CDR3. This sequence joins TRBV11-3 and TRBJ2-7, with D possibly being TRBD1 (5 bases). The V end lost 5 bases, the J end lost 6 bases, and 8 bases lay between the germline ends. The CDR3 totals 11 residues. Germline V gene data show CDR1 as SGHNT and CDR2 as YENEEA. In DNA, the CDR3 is TGTGCCAGCAGCCAGGGTGGCGAGCAGTACTTC. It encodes CASSQGGEQYF. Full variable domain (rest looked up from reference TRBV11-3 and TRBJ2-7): EAGVVQSPRYKIIEKKQPVAFWCNPISGHNTLYWYLQNLGQGPELLIRYENEEAVDDSQLPKDRFSAERLKGVDSTLKIQPAELGDSAVYLCASSQGGEQYFGPGTRLTVT.

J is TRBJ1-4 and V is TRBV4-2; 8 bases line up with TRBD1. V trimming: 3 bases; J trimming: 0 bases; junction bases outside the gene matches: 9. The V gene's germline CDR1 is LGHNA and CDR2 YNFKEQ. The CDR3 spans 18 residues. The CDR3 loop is CASSHPGQAHSTNEKLFF. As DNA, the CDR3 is TGTGCCAGCAGCCATCCGGGACAGGCACACTCAACTAATGAAAAACTGTTTTTT.

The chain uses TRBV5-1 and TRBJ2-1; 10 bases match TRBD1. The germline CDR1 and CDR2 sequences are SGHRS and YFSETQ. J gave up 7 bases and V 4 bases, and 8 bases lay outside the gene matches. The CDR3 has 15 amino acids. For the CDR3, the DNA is TGCGCCAGCAGCGCCGCCCGGGACAGGGGTAATGAGCAGTTCTTC. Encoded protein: CASSAARDRGNEQFF.

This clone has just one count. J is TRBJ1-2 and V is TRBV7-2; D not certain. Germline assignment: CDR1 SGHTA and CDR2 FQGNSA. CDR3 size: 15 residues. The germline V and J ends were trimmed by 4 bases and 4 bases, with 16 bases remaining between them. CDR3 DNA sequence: TGTGCCAGCAGCTGGACTCGACGGACCAGCTATGGCTACACCTTC. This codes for CASSWTRRTSYGYTF. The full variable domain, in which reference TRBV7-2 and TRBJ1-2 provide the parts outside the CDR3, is GAGVSQSPSNKVTEKGKDVELRCDPISGHTALYWYRQSLGQGLEFLIYFQGNSAPDKSGLPSDRFSAERTGGSVSTLTIQRTQQEDSAVYLCASSWTRRTSYGYTFGSGTRLTVV.

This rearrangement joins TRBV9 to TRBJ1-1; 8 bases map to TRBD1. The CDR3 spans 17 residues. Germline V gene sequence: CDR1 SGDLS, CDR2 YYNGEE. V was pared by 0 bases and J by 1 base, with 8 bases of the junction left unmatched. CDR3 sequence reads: CASSVGAGGARNTEAFF. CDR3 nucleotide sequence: TGTGCCAGCAGCGTAGGGGCAGGGGGCGCGCGGAACACTGAAGCTTTCTTT.

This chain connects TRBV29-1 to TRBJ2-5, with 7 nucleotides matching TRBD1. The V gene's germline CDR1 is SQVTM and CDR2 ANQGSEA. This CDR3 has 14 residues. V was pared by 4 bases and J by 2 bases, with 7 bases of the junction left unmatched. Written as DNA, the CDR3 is TGCAGCGTTGGAGACAGGGCTCATCAAGAGACCCAGTACTTC. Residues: CSVGDRAHQETQYF. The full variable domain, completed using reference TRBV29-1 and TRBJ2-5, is SAVISQKPSRDICQRGTSLTIQCQVDSQVTMMFWYRQQPGQSLTLIATANQGSEATYESGFVIDKFPISRPNLTFSTLTVSNMSPEDSSIYLCSVGDRAHQETQYFGPGTRLLVL.

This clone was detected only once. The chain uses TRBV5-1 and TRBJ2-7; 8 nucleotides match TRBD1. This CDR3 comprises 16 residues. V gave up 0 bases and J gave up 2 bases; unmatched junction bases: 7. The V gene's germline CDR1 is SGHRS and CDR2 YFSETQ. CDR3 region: CASSLGGTGDTYEQYF. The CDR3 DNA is TGCGCCAGCAGCTTGGGGGGGACAGGCGACACCTACGAGCAGTACTTC.

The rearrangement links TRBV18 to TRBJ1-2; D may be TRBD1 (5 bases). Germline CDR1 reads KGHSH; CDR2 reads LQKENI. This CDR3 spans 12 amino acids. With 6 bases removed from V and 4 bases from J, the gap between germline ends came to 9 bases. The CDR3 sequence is CASSAGVYGYTF. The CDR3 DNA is TGTGCCAGCTCTGCGGGGGTCTATGGCTACACCTTC.

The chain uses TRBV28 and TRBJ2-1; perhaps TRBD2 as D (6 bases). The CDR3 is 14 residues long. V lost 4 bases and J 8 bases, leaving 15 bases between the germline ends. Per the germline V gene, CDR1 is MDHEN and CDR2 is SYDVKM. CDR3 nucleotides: TGTGCCAGCAGTTATAAGGGAGGTGGCTATGAGCAGTTCTTC. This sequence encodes CASSYKGGGYEQFF.

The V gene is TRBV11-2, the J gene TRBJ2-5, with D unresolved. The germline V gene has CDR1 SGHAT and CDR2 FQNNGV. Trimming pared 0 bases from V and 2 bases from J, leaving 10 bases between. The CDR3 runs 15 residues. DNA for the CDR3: TGTGCCAGCAGCTTAGAAACAAACTATCAAGAGACCCAGTACTTC. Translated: CASSLETNYQETQYF.

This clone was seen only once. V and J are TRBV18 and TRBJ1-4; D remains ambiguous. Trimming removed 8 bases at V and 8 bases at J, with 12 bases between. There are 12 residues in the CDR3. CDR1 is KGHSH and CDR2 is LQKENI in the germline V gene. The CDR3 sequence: CASAGIDEKLFF. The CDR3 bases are TGTGCCAGCGCGGGGATAGACGAAAAACTGTTTTTT.

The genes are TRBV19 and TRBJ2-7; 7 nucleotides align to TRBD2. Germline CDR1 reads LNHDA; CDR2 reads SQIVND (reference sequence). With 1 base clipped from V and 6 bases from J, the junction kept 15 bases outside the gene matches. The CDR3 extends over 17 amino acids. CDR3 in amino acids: CASSIGFGVAGEIEQYF. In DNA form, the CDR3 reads TGTGCCAGTAGTATAGGGTTCGGGGTGGCGGGGGAGATCGAGCAGTACTTC.

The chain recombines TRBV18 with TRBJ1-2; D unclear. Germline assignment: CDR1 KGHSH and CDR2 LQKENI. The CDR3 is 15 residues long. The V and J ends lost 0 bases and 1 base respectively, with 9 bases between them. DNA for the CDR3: TGTGCCAGCTCACCACCGCCGGGGTTTAACTATGGCTACACCTTC. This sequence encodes CASSPPPGFNYGYTF.

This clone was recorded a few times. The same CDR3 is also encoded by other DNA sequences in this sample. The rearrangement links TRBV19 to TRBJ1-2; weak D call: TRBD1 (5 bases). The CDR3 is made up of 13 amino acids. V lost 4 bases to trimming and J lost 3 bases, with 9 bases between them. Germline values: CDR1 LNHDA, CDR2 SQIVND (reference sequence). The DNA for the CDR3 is TGTGCCAGTAGTACAACAGGAGACTATGGCTACACCTTC. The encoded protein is CASSTTGDYGYTF.

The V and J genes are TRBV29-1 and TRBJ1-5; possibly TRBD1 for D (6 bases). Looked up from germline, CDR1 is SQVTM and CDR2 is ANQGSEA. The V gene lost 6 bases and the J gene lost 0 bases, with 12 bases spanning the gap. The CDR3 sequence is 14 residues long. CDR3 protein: CSVGTGSSNQPQHF. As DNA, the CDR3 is TGCAGCGTAGGAACAGGGTCTAGCAATCAGCCCCAGCATTTT.

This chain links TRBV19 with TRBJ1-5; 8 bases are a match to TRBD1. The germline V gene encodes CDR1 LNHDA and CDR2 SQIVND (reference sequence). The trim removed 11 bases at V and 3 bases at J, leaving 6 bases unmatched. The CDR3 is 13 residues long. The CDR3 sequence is CALGDRSNQPQHF. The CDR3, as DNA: TGTGCCCTAGGGGACAGGTCCAATCAGCCCCAGCATTTT.

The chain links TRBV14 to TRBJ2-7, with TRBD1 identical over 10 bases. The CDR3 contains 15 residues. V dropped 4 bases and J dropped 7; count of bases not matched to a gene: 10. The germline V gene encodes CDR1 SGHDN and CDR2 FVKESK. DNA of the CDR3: TGTGCCAGCAGCCGATCGGGACAGGGGAAGAGGGAGCAGTACTTC. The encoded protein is CASSRSGQGKREQYF.

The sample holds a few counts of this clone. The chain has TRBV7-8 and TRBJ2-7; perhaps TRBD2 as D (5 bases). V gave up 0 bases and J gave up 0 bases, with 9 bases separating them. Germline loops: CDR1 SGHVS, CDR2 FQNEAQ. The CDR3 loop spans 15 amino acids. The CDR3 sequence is CASSLAGGSSYEQYF. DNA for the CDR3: TGTGCCAGCAGCTTAGCAGGAGGTAGCTCCTACGAGCAGTACTTC.

CDR3 DNA: TGTGCCAGCACAGACGGGACTAGCGGATGGGAGACCCAGTACTTC. This translates into CASTDGTSGWETQYF. The chain combines TRBV6-5 with TRBJ2-5; 11 bases line up with TRBD2. This CDR3 contains 15 residues. Per the germline V gene, CDR1 is MNHEY and CDR2 is SVGAGI. The V gene end was trimmed by 7 bases and the J gene end by 5 bases; junction bases not matched to a gene: 9.